These 19 T cell receptor beta chains share one sample of origin, sequenced in a study of shared clonotypes between healthy human individuals. Generated by immunoSEQ multiplex PCR, the TCRdb table keeps only in-frame clones and is missing some. The repertoire holds over a million clones, 70% to 80% seen once, with about 1.5% in the top ten. The sequenced material came from memory CD4+ T cells sorted from blood. Subset given: CD45RA-negative fraction. Source of these receptors: a man aged 18 to 29 in good health.

At least ten counts were recorded for this clone. The CDR3 DNA sequence: TGTGCCACTGGGGGGGACCCCTGGGGCAATCAGCCCCAGCATTTT. This encodes CATGGDPWGNQPQHF. The rearrangement uses TRBV6-1 and TRBJ1-5; tentatively, D is TRBD1 (5 bases). CDR3 length: 15 amino acids. Germline V gene data show CDR1 as MNHNS and CDR2 as SASEGT. The V end was cut by 10 bases, the J end by 2 bases, with 18 bases between.

The chain joins TRBV7-2 to TRBJ2-3, with 9 bases identical to TRBD2. Unmatched junction bases numbered 3, after V lost 1 base and J lost 4 bases. This CDR3 contains 15 residues. Germline V gene lookup returns CDR1 SGHTA and CDR2 FQGNSA. DNA for the CDR3: TGTGCCAGCAGCTTAGGGGCTAGCGGGGCAGATACGCAGTATTTT. Its protein is CASSLGASGADTQYF.

The chain recombines TRBV9 with TRBJ2-1; D perhaps matches TRBD2 (6 bases). V was trimmed by 4 bases and J by 6 bases, leaving 14 bases between them. Germline V gives CDR1 SGDLS, CDR2 YYNGEE. This CDR3 comprises 14 residues. This CDR3 reads CASSPTTSPNEQFF. The CDR3, as DNA: TGTGCCAGCAGCCCAACGACTAGTCCCAATGAGCAGTTCTTC.

The chain has TRBV30 and TRBJ1-2; no firm D call. V shed 8 bases and J shed 1 base, with 11 bases lying between them. The CDR3 length is 12 residues. Germline lookup yields CDR1 GTSNPN and CDR2 SVGIG (reference sequence). The CDR3, as DNA: TGTGCCCGCTCTACAAGTAACTATGGCTACACCTTC. It encodes CARSTSNYGYTF.

This clone was observed a handful of times. The chain has TRBV7-2 and TRBJ2-7; 9 bases line up with TRBD1. Germline assignment: CDR1 SGHTA and CDR2 FQGNSA. V was pared by 4 bases and J by 2 bases, with 12 bases of the junction left unmatched. The CDR3 contains 17 residues. CDR3 in DNA: TGTGCCAGCAGCTCCTCTTCCGGGACAGGGCAGACCTACGAGCAGTACTTC. Protein product: CASSSSSGTGQTYEQYF.

The chain recombines TRBV19 with TRBJ2-3; 11 bases map to TRBD2. Germline V gene sequence: CDR1 LNHDA, CDR2 SQIVND (reference sequence). The CDR3 consists of 15 residues. V trimming: 5 bases; J trimming: 1 base; junction bases outside the gene matches: 2. The CDR3 spells CASSLLAGGTDTQYF. Written as DNA, the CDR3 is TGTGCCAGTAGTCTACTAGCGGGAGGCACAGATACGCAGTATTTT.

The chain recombines TRBV10-2 with TRBJ1-3, with D unresolved. Germline CDR1 WSHSY, CDR2 SAAADI. The germline V and J ends were trimmed by 5 bases and 3 bases, with 17 bases remaining between them. The CDR3 spans 16 residues. CDR3 nucleotides: TGCGCCAGCAGTCCAGCCCCGGTGGTCGGTGGAAACACCATATATTTT. The encoded protein is CASSPAPVVGGNTIYF.

The genes are TRBV28 and TRBJ1-1; 10 bases align to TRBD1. The CDR3 covers 14 residues. The germline V gene encodes CDR1 MDHEN and CDR2 SYDVKM. The trim removed 4 bases at V and 7 bases at J, leaving 6 bases unmatched. CDR3: CASSSDRGRIEAFF. For the CDR3, the DNA is TGTGCCAGCAGTTCCGACAGGGGGCGGATTGAAGCTTTCTTT.

In regard to this clone: With only one base between it and a far larger clone, this is likely a read error. The chain has TRBV5-1 and TRBJ2-2; D ambiguous. The CDR3 length is 14 residues. Trimming removed 5 bases at V and 3 bases at J, with 11 bases between. CDR1 is SGHRS and CDR2 is YFSETQ in the germline V gene. The CDR3 protein is CASSSRVDTGELFF. For the CDR3, the DNA is TGCGCCAGCAGTTCCCGGGTCGACACCGGGGAGCTGTTTTTT.

CDR3 residues: CAIKPSGAGEKLFF. CDR3 sequence (DNA): TGTGCCATCAAACCTTCGGGGGCAGGAGAAAAACTGTTTTTT. The chain joins TRBV10-3 to TRBJ1-4; D might be TRBD1 (6 bases). V lost 7 bases, J lost 8 bases, and 17 bases lay in between. In germline, CDR1 is ENHRY, CDR2 SYGVKD. This CDR3 is built from 14 residues.

V usage is TRBV15 and J usage is TRBJ2-7, with D perhaps TRBD1 (6 bases). The CDR3 runs to 13 residues. Germline V gives CDR1 LNHNV, CDR2 YYDKDF (reference sequence). V lost 5 bases, J lost 4 bases, and 12 bases lay in between. The CDR3: CATSGSGAYEQYF. In DNA, the CDR3 is TGTGCCACCAGCGGGTCAGGGGCTTACGAGCAGTACTTC.

The CDR3 nucleotides are TGTGCCAGCAGTGAGGGGGACAGGGGATCGGGCGGCTACACCTTC. It is translated as CASSEGDRGSGGYTF. This chain links TRBV6-1 with TRBJ1-2; 10 bases agree with TRBD1. V lost 3 bases and J lost 8; bases outside the gene matches: 9. Germline V gene sequence: CDR1 MNHNS, CDR2 SASEGT. The CDR3 consists of 15 residues.

The chain carries TRBV5-1 and TRBJ2-1; D might be TRBD2 (6 bases). Germline V gene data show CDR1 as SGHRS and CDR2 as YFSETQ. This CDR3 contains 17 residues. The V end was cut by 1 base, the J end by 2 bases, with 16 bases between. CDR3 in amino acids: CASSLNPSGSTYNEQFF. Here the CDR3 DNA reads TGCGCCAGCAGCTTGAACCCGAGCGGGTCAACCTACAATGAGCAGTTCTTC.

A remark on this clone: Distinct nucleotide sequences in the sample also encode this CDR3. CDR3: CASSLANEQFF. As DNA, the CDR3 is TGCGCCAGCAGCTTGGCCAATGAGCAGTTCTTC. V usage is TRBV5-1 and J usage is TRBJ2-1; D is unresolved. The CDR3 length is 11 residues. The ends were cut back, 0 bases at V and 6 bases at J, with 1 base in the middle. CDR1 is SGHRS, CDR2 YFSETQ, per germline.

This clone is a singleton in its sample. CDR3 DNA sequence: TGCGCCAGCAGGGGGGAAAACTCCTACGAGCAGTACTTC. This gives the protein CASRGENSYEQYF. The chain joins TRBV5-1 to TRBJ2-7, with D possibly called TRBD1 or TRBD2 (5 bases each). This CDR3 is built from 13 residues. V gave up 5 bases and J gave up 0 bases, with 9 bases separating them. Per germline, CDR1 SGHRS and CDR2 YFSETQ.

The sample holds a few counts of this clone. The V call is TRBV18, the J call TRBJ1-1; D is unclear. Trimming took off 2 bases at V and 0 bases at J, with 10 bases between the two ends. Per germline, CDR1 KGHSH and CDR2 LQKENI. CDR3 length equals 15 residues. The CDR3: CASSPGNGMNTEAFF. In DNA form, the CDR3 reads TGTGCCAGCTCACCAGGGAATGGGATGAACACTGAAGCTTTCTTT. Using reference TRBV18 and TRBJ1-1 for the parts outside the CDR3, the full variable domain is NAGVMQNPRHLVRRRGQEARLRCSPMKGHSHVYWYRQLPEEGLKFMVYLQKENIIDESGMPKERFSAEFPKEGPSILRIQQVVRGDSAAYFCASSPGNGMNTEAFFGQGTRLTVV.

The table lists this clone with a few counts. The chain is built from TRBV14 and TRBJ1-1; possibly TRBD1 for D (5 bases). Trimming cost V 7 bases and J 1 base, with 10 bases left between them. The CDR3 has 13 residues. The germline CDR1 and CDR2 sequences are SGHDN and FVKESK. This chain's CDR3 is CASKEGTNTEAFF. CDR3 in DNA: TGTGCCAGCAAGGAGGGGACGAACACTGAAGCTTTCTTT.

CDR3 nucleotides: TGTGCCAGCAGCTTACAGGGTTCCGGGGCCAACGTCCTGACTTTC. Encoded protein: CASSLQGSGANVLTF. The J gene is TRBJ2-6, the V gene TRBV11-2; a weak D match, TRBD1 (5 bases). V shed 2 bases and J shed 4 bases, with 9 bases lying between them. Germline V CDR1 and CDR2: SGHAT, FQNNGV. The length of the CDR3 is 15 residues. Complete variable domain (other parts from reference TRBV11-2 and TRBJ2-6): EAGVAQSPRYKIIEKRQSVAFWCNPISGHATLYWYQQILGQGPKLLIQFQNNGVVDDSQLPKDRFSAERLKGVDSTLKIQPAKLEDSAVYLCASSLQGSGANVLTFGAGSRLTVL.

The chain carries TRBV5-6 and TRBJ1-1; 11 bases map to TRBD1. V shed 4 bases and J 7 bases; nucleotides not matched to a gene: 12. This CDR3 spans 16 amino acids. The germline CDR1 and CDR2 sequences are SGHDT and YYEEEE. CDR3 nucleotide sequence: TGTGCCAGCAGCCAGGACAGGGGGCGCTTGTTTGGTGAAGCTTTCTTT. Translation: CASSQDRGRLFGEAFF.